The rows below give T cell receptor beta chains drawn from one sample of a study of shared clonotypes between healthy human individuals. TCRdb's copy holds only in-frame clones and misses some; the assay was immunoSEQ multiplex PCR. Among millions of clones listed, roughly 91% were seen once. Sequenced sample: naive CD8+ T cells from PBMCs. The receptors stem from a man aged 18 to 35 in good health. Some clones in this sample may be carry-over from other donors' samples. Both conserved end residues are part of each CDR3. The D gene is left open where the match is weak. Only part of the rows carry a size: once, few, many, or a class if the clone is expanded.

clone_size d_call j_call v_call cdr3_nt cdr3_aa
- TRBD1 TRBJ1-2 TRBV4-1 TGCGCCAGCAGCCAAGATCCCGGGACAGGGGGCCGAGCTAACTATGGCTACACCTTC CASSQDPGTGGRANYGYTF
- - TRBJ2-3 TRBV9 TGTGCCAGCAGCGTAGGATTGAGCACAGATACGCAGTATTTT CASSVGLSTDTQYF
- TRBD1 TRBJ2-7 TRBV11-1 TGTGCCAGCAGCTTAGCCCGACAGGGGCCCTACGAGCAGTACTTC CASSLARQGPYEQYF
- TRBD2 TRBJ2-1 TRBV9 TGTGCCAGCAGCGTTAGCGGGAGAACCGTCGATGAGCAGTTCTTC CASSVSGRTVDEQFF
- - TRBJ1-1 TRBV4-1 TGCGCCAGCAGCCCCGGGAGGACTGAAGCTTTCTTT CASSPGRTEAFF
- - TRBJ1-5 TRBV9 TGTGCCAGCAGCCTCGGCCCCTATAGCAATCAGCCCCAGCATTTT CASSLGPYSNQPQHF
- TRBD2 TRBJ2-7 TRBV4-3 TGCGCCAGCAGCCAAGTCCTAGCGGGAGAAGGCTCCTACGAGCAGTACTTC CASSQVLAGEGSYEQYF
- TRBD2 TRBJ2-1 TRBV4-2 TGTGCCAGCAGTCTTAGCGGGAGTCCCAATGAGCAGTTCTTC CASSLSGSPNEQFF
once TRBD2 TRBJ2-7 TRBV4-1 TGCGCCAGCAGCGACCGGGGAGGGGAAGCACCCTACGAGCAGTACTTC CASSDRGGEAPYEQYF
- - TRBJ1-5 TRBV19 TGTGCCAGTAGTATCTGGGAAGATCAGCCCCAGCATTTT CASSIWEDQPQHF
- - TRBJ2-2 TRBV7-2 TGTGCCAGCAGCTTGAATATGAACACCGGGGAGCTGTTTTTT CASSLNMNTGELFF
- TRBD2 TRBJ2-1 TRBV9 TGTGCCAGCAGCGAGGGAGCGGGAGGACTAACCAATGAGCAGTTCTTC CASSEGAGGLTNEQFF
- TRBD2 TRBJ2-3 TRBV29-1 TGCAGCGTTAAAGAGCGGGGGGACTTCACAGATACGCAGTATTTT CSVKERGDFTDTQYF
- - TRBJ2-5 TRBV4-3 TGCGCCAGCAGCCAAGATGTCGGAGGGGGCAAAGAGACCCAGTACTTC CASSQDVGGGKETQYF
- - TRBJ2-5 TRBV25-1 TGTGCCAGCATCCTAGCGGAGACCCAGTACTTC CASILAETQYF
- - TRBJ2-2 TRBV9 TGTGCCAGCAGCACCCCGGGCCTAGTCACTGGGGGAAACACCGGGGAGCTGTTTTTT CASSTPGLVTGGNTGELFF
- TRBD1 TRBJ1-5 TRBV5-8 TGTGCCAGCAGCTTGGAAGATAGACAGGGGCTATATGATCAGCCCCAGCATTTT CASSLEDRQGLYDQPQHF
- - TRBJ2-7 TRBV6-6 TGTGCCAGCAGAGAGGGGGGCGAGCAGTACTTC CASREGGEQYF
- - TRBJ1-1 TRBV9 TGTGCCAGCAGCGTCGGGTTAGGTGACACTGAAGCTTTCTTT CASSVGLGDTEAFF
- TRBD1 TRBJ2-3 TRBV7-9 TGTGCCGGTTCGGCGTTGCGAGGGGGCCCAGATACGCAGTATTTT CAGSALRGGPDTQYF
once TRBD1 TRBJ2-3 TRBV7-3 TGTGCCAGCAGCGCCGGACAGGGTTACGCAGATACGCAGTATTTT CASSAGQGYADTQYF